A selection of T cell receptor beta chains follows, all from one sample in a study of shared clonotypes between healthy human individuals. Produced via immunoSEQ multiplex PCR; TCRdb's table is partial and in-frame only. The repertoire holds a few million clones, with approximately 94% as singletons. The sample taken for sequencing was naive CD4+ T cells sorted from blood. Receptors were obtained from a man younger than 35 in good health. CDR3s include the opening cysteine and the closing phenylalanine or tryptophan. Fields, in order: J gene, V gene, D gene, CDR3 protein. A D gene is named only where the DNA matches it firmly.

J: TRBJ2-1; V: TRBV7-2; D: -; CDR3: CASSLVLPLGEQFF
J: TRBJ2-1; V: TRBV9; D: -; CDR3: CASSVQGGSYNEQFF
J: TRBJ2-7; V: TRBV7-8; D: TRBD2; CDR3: CASSLGSGGGYEQYF
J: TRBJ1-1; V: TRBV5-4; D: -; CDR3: CASSLQGGITEAFF
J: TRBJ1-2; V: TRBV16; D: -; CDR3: CASSQLLGSPYGYTF
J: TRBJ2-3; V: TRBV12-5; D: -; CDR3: CASASGLRLDTQYF
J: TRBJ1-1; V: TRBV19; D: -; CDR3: CASSILTWDTEAFF
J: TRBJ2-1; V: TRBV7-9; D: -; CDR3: CASSSLGSHNEQFF
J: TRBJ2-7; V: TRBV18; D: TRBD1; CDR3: CASSPSTGGDEQYF
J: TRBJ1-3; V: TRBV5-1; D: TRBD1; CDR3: CASRKGGPSSGNTIYF
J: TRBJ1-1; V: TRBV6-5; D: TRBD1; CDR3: CASSSTGQGASEAFF
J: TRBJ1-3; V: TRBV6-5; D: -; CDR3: CATRTIISGNTIYF
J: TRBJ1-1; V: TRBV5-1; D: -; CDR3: CASSGGPINTEAFF
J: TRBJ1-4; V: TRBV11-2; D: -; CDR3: CASSLGSVEKLFF
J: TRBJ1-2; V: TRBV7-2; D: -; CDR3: CASSPGAGANYGYTF
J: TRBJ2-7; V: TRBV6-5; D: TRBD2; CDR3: CASRSSGGVYEQYF
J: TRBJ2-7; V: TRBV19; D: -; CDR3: CASKGTGTSYEQYF
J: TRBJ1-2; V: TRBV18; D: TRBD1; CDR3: CASSPRGGTGMANYGYTF
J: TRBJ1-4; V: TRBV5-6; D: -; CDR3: CASSLFTATNEKLFF
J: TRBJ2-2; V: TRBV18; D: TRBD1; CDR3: CASSPKTGVNTGELFF
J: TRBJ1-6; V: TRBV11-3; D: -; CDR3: CASSLQGSESPLHF
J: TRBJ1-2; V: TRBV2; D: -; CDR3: CASSEELNYGYTF
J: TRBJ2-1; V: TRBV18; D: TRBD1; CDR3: CASSPPGQIDEQFF
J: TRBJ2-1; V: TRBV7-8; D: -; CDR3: CASSSLRSYNEQFF
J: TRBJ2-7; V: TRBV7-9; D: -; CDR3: CASSFPLGASGNPSYEQYF
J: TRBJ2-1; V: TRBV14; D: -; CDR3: CASSQGQGFGEQFF
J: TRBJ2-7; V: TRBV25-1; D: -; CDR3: CASSAAGQAYYEQYF
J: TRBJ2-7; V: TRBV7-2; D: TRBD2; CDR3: CASSLSLAGRYEQYF
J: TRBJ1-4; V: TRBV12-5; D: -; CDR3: CASGLATGGWGKLFF
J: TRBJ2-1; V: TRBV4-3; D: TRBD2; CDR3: CASRRTSGSVNEQFF
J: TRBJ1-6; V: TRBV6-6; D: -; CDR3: CASRANSPLHF
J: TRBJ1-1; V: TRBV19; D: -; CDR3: CASSRPNQGFAEAFF
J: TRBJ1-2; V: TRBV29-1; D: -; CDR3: CSVQGLNGYTF
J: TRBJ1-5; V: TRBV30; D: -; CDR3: CAWSVDGYSQPQHF
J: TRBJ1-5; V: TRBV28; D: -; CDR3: CASSSPGGGDSNQPQHF
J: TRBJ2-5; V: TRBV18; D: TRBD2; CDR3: CASSSGQTSGGETQYF
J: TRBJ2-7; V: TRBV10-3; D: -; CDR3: CAITDGPYEQYF
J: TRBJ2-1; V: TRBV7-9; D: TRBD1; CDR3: CASSLGQGLGWNEQFF
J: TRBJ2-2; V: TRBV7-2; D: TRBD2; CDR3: CASSLGLAGSGELFF
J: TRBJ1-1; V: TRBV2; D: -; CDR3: CASSAGTKNTEAFF
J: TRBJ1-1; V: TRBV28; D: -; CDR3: CASSLSRGLSTEAFF
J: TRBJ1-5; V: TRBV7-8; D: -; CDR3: CASSTRVGNQPQHF
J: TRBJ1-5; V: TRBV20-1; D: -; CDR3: CSAINQPQHF
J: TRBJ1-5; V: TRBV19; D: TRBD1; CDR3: CASISGTGGYSNQPQHF